This T cell receptor beta chain was found in a study of response to subunit inactivated influenza vaccine. As to this clonotype: The target antigen is unknown.

The study, taken as a whole, reports: Authors suggested few new T cells are recruited by each seasonal influenza vaccination.

From germline, CDR1 is DFQATT and CDR2 SNEGSKA (reference sequence). V was pared by 5 bases and J by 8 bases, with 15 bases of the junction left unmatched. The CDR3 loop spans 15 amino acids. TCRdb used MiXCR to reprocess the RT-PCR reads, holding one entry per CDR3 protein. The sample lists 610,000 or so distinct CDR3 sequences, 13% to 15% occurring once. The chain is built from TRBV20-1 and TRBJ2-1; 7 nucleotides match TRBD1. The sample in question was PBMCs from blood, obtained 11 to 12 days after vaccination. The receptor was isolated from a man in his fifties or sixties who received an inactivated influenza vaccine. CDR3 in DNA: TGCAGTGCTCTCCGGGACAGAACCTTAGGGCATGAGCAGTTCTTC. Residues: CSALRDRTLGHEQFF.